Below are 24 T cell receptor beta chains sequenced from a single sample in a study of shared clonotypes between healthy human individuals. Sequencing was performed with immunoSEQ multiplex PCR; in TCRdb, only in-frame clones are kept and a portion is missing. In the table there are 1.5 million to 2.5 million clones, approximately 94% of which are singletons. Naive CD8 cells were CD45RO-negative, positively selected for CCR7, excluding terminally differentiated effector memory CD45RA+ cells. Material: naive CD8+ T cells sorted from blood. All receptors derive from a man younger than 35 in good health.

Written as DNA, the CDR3 is TGTGCCAGCAGTCCACAGGGGGCTGAAAGATTCTTC. It codes for CASSPQGAERFF. This sequence joins TRBV6-5 and TRBJ2-1; 9 bases are shared with TRBD1. This CDR3 contains 12 residues. V shed 5 bases and J 16 bases; nucleotides not matched to a gene: 9. The germline V gene has CDR1 MNHEY and CDR2 SVGAGI.

This clone came up once. The V call is TRBV4-1, the J call TRBJ1-4; 8 bases agree with TRBD1. Germline V gene data show CDR1 as MGHRA and CDR2 as YSYEKL. V gave up 4 bases and J gave up 8 bases; unmatched junction bases: 6. The CDR3 runs to 14 residues. The CDR3 nucleotides are TGCGCCAGCAGCCCCGGGACAGGTGAAGAAAAACTGTTTTTT. Translating it yields CASSPGTGEEKLFF.

The rearrangement joins TRBV5-1 to TRBJ2-1, with TRBD2 identical over 8 bases. Germline V gives CDR1 SGHRS, CDR2 YFSETQ. This CDR3 has 15 amino acids. Trimming took 7 bases from V and 0 from J; bases not matched to a gene: 6. The CDR3 DNA sequence: TGCGCCAGCCACTCCCGGGGGGGCTCCTACAATGAGCAGTTCTTC. The encoded protein is CASHSRGGSYNEQFF.

This rearrangement joins TRBV7-8 to TRBJ1-2; TRBD1 is a possible D gene (5 bases). Germline CDR1 reads SGHVS; CDR2 reads FQNEAQ. This CDR3 contains 14 residues. V was clipped by 3 bases and J by 5 bases, with 13 bases between them. The CDR3 DNA follows: TGTGCCAGCAGCTTTTCGACAGTCAAGTATGGCTACACCTTC. As protein: CASSFSTVKYGYTF. The full variable domain, with the rest looked up from reference TRBV7-8 and TRBJ1-2, is GAGVSQSPRYKVAKRGQDVALRCDPISGHVSLFWYQQALGQGPEFLTYFQNEAQLDKSGLPSDRFFAERPEGSVSTLKIQRTQQEDSAVYLCASSFSTVKYGYTFGSGTRLTVV.

This sequence joins TRBV9 and TRBJ2-7; 8 bases align to TRBD2. The V segment lost 3 bases and the J segment 5 bases; nucleotides outside the gene matches: 10. The CDR3 runs 15 residues. The germline CDR1 and CDR2 sequences are SGDLS and YYNGEE. CDR3 bases: TGTGCCAGCAGCGCCGATACGGGGGGGCCGGACGAGCAGTACTTC. It yields the protein CASSADTGGPDEQYF.

The CDR3 DNA is TGTGCCAGCTCACCCGCTGCGGGGCCGTCAGGGTCAAACTATGGCTACACCTTC. This sequence encodes CASSPAAGPSGSNYGYTF. This chain connects TRBV18 to TRBJ1-2; D is possibly TRBD1 (5 bases). V was pared by 3 bases and J by 2 bases, with 22 bases between. Per the germline V gene, CDR1 is KGHSH and CDR2 is LQKENI. The CDR3 totals 18 residues. Combining the CDR3 with reference TRBV18 and TRBJ1-2 gives the whole variable domain NAGVMQNPRHLVRRRGQEARLRCSPMKGHSHVYWYRQLPEEGLKFMVYLQKENIIDESGMPKERFSAEFPKEGPSILRIQQVVRGDSAAYFCASSPAAGPSGSNYGYTFGSGTRLTVV.

The chain employs TRBV7-9 and TRBJ2-3, with D perhaps TRBD1 or TRBD2 (6 bases each). Per the germline V gene, CDR1 is SEHNR and CDR2 is FQNEAQ (reference sequence). The CDR3 covers 16 residues. V shed 5 bases and J shed 4 bases, with 19 bases lying between them. Here the CDR3 reads CASSPQVRGGADTQYF. CDR3 bases: TGTGCCAGCAGCCCCCAGGTCAGGGGAGGCGCAGATACGCAGTATTTT.

The chain employs TRBV6-6 and TRBJ1-2; a weak D match, TRBD1 (5 bases). The CDR3 has 14 amino acids. V lost 0 bases and J 8 bases, leaving 13 bases between the germline ends. Germline CDR1 MNHNY, CDR2 SVGAGI (reference sequence). CDR3 sequence: CASSYSGWDQGYTF. CDR3 sequence (DNA): TGTGCCAGCAGTTACTCGGGATGGGACCAAGGCTACACCTTC.

This chain connects TRBV7-9 to TRBJ2-2; possibly TRBD1 for D (7 bases). V lost 11 bases and J lost 4, with 17 bases in between. The CDR3 covers 14 residues. The germline CDR1 and CDR2 sequences are SEHNR and FQNEAQ (reference sequence). The CDR3 nucleotides read TGTGCCGCGGAGGGGGCGACGATCACCGGGGAGCTGTTTTTT. This gives the protein CAAEGATITGELFF.

This sequence joins TRBV28 and TRBJ1-2, with TRBD1 matching 10 bases. CDR1 is MDHEN, CDR2 SYDVKM, per germline. The CDR3 totals 14 residues. J was trimmed by 6 bases and V by 3 bases; bases with no gene match: 4. As DNA, the CDR3 is TGTGCCAGCAGTTTCCTGACAGGGGGCGATGGCTACACCTTC. Translation gives CASSFLTGGDGYTF.

The chain recombines TRBV27 with TRBJ2-3; TRBD2 agrees at 7 bases. Germline V CDR1 and CDR2: MNHEY, SMNVEV (reference sequence). V was pared by 2 bases and J by 3 bases, with 5 bases of the junction left unmatched. The CDR3 covers 15 residues. CDR3 DNA: TGTGCCAGCAGTTTAATCGGGGGGAGAACAGATACGCAGTATTTT. This encodes CASSLIGGRTDTQYF.

The chain couples TRBV19 to TRBJ2-5; TRBD2 matches at 10 bases. Germline assignment: CDR1 LNHDA and CDR2 SQIVND (reference sequence). The V gene end was trimmed by 4 bases and the J gene end by 5 bases; junction bases not matched to a gene: 16. The CDR3 is 18 amino acids. CDR3 residues: CASSKGGEAGGRHETQYF. CDR3 coding DNA: TGTGCCAGTAGTAAAGGCGGAGAAGCGGGAGGGCGACACGAGACCCAGTACTTC.

The rearrangement links TRBV7-9 to TRBJ2-5; possible D gene TRBD1, 6 bases. Germline CDR1 is SEHNR and CDR2 is FQNEAQ (reference sequence). V was clipped by 4 bases and J by 0 bases, with 18 bases between them. The CDR3 has 17 residues. For the CDR3, the DNA is TGTGCCAGCAGCTCTTACCCCGGGACACTAAACCAAGAGACCCAGTACTTC. Protein product: CASSSYPGTLNQETQYF.

The V call is TRBV12-2, the J call TRBJ1-5. TRBV12-2 is a pseudogene. This CDR3 has 18 residues. The CDR3 protein is CASRLSPFRDRTNQPQHF. The CDR3 region has the DNA TGTGCAAGTCGCTTATCTCCGTTTCGGGACCGAACAAATCAGCCCCAGCATTTT.

The gene calls are TRBV19 and TRBJ1-4; D is ambiguous. Trimming pared 9 bases from V and 6 bases from J, leaving 26 bases between. Germline V gives CDR1 LNHDA, CDR2 SQIVND (reference sequence). The CDR3 has 17 amino acids. The DNA of the CDR3 is TGTGCCAGCCCTTTACAATCCACCCTACGAGGACATGAAAAACTGTTTTTT. It is translated as CASPLQSTLRGHEKLFF.

V gene TRBV29-1 combines with J gene TRBJ1-2, with a tentative D call TRBD1 (6 bases). Germline CDR1 SQVTM, CDR2 ANQGSEA. CDR3 length equals 14 residues. V dropped 4 bases and J dropped 6 bases, with 18 bases sitting between them. The CDR3 DNA sequence: TGCAGCGTTGTAGAGCTGGGGGGCCGGAATGGCTACACCTTC. Encoded protein: CSVVELGGRNGYTF.

The chain uses TRBV7-9 and TRBJ1-1; D call uncertain. The CDR3 consists of 11 residues. Trimming pared 3 bases from V and 6 bases from J, leaving 5 bases between. Germline loops: CDR1 SEHNR, CDR2 FQNEAQ (reference sequence). The DNA for the CDR3 is TGTGCCAGCAGCTTTACCCCTGAAGCTTTCTTT. Translation: CASSFTPEAFF.

The gene calls are TRBV4-3 and TRBJ2-1; TRBD2 matches 12 bases. CDR1 and CDR2 from the germline V gene are LGHNA and YSLEER. Germline trimming cut 1 base from V and 5 bases from J; bases unmatched to any gene: 6. The CDR3 loop spans 17 amino acids. CDR3 nucleotides: TGCGCCAGCAGCCAAGTTCTAGCGGGAGGGCCTCACAATGAGCAGTTCTTC. Its protein product is CASSQVLAGGPHNEQFF.

In its sample, this clone was seen a few times. The chain combines TRBV11-2 with TRBJ1-2; D is uncertain. Germline V lookup: CDR1 SGHAT, CDR2 FQNNGV. The CDR3 length is 14 residues. Trimming shortened V by 0 bases and J by 1 base, and 6 bases separated the two germline ends. CDR3 DNA: TGTGCCAGCAGCTTAGACGGCAGTAACTATGGCTACACCTTC. Amino acids: CASSLDGSNYGYTF.

The chain is built from TRBV6-1 and TRBJ1-1; possible D gene TRBD1, 6 bases. This CDR3 region has 13 residues. Trimming took off 3 bases at V and 4 bases at J, with 9 bases between the two ends. Germline V gene data show CDR1 as MNHNS and CDR2 as SASEGT. CDR3 region: CASSDGGVTEAFF. DNA for the CDR3: TGTGCCAGCAGTGATGGGGGCGTCACTGAAGCTTTCTTT.

This CDR3 reads CASRKGTGQETQYF. CDR3 DNA sequence: TGTGCCAGCAGGAAAGGGACAGGACAAGAGACCCAGTACTTC. The J gene is TRBJ2-5, the V gene TRBV5-4; 8 bases agree with TRBD1. Germline trimming cut 5 bases from V and 2 bases from J; bases unmatched to any gene: 5. Germline V gives CDR1 SGHNT, CDR2 YYREEE (reference sequence). This CDR3 region has 14 residues.

The J gene is TRBJ1-2, the V gene TRBV29-1; maybe TRBD1 (5 bases). The CDR3 is 13 amino acids. The germline V and J ends were trimmed by 4 bases and 5 bases, with 14 bases remaining between them. Germline-derived CDR1 and CDR2 are SQVTM and ANQGSEA. CDR3 bases: TGCAGCGTTGTTGGGGGTCTGACGTATGGCTACACCTTC. Its protein product is CSVVGGLTYGYTF.

Note on this clone: The same CDR3 arises from other DNA sequences in this sample as well. The chain combines TRBV6-6 with TRBJ2-2; no definite D call. Trimming took off 0 bases at V and 5 bases at J, with 1 base between the two ends. The germline V gene encodes CDR1 MNHNY and CDR2 SVGAGI (reference sequence). The CDR3 is made up of 12 amino acids. The CDR3 here is CASSYSTGELFF. CDR3 DNA: TGTGCCAGCAGTTACTCGACCGGGGAGCTGTTTTTT.

V is TRBV15 and J is TRBJ2-7; 8 bases line up with TRBD1. Trimming at V came to 3 bases and at J to 5 bases, leaving 9 bases not matched to a gene. Per germline, CDR1 LNHNV and CDR2 YYDKDF (reference sequence). CDR3 size: 15 residues. DNA of the CDR3: TGTGCCACCAGCAGCCCGGGACAGGTCCTCGACGAGCAGTACTTC. Amino acid sequence: CATSSPGQVLDEQYF.